The 21 T cell receptor beta chains presented below share a single source sample, sequenced in a study of control samples from healthy donors and cancer patients. The repertoire was sequenced with immunoSEQ multiplex PCR; TCRdb's copy has only in-frame clones and lacks some. The sample shows 160,000 or so clones, approximately 96% of them seen only once. The specimen sequenced was blood. The source is a woman in her thirties in good health.

The gene calls are TRBV25-1 and TRBJ2-2; the match to TRBD1 covers 8 bases. V was pared by 1 base and J by 7 bases, with 11 bases of the junction left unmatched. Germline V gene sequence: CDR1 MGHDK, CDR2 SYGVNS. CDR3 length equals 17 residues. CDR3 amino acids: CASSEFFGQGAVGELFF. The CDR3 nucleotides read TGTGCCAGCAGTGAATTCTTTGGTCAGGGGGCGGTCGGGGAGCTGTTTTTT.

The genes are TRBV19 and TRBJ1-5; no clear D gene. V lost 7 bases and J lost 0, with 13 bases in between. Germline V gives CDR1 LNHDA, CDR2 SQIVND (reference sequence). The CDR3 covers 15 residues. The CDR3 region is CASTRFIDSNQPQHF. In nucleotides, the CDR3 is TGTGCCAGTACGAGGTTCATAGATAGCAATCAGCCCCAGCATTTT.

V usage is TRBV28 and J usage is TRBJ1-5; D possibly corresponds to TRBD1 (6 bases). CDR3 length equals 16 residues. Germline V gene sequence: CDR1 MDHEN, CDR2 SYDVKM. V was shortened by 3 bases and J by 2 bases, with 14 bases between the two germline ends. CDR3 sequence (DNA): TGTGCCAGCAGTTTTGAAGACAGGCCCGGCAATCAGCCCCAGCATTTT. Residues: CASSFEDRPGNQPQHF.

The chain carries TRBV7-3 and TRBJ2-1; D may be TRBD1 (6 bases). The CDR3 has 13 residues. Trimming took off 1 base at V and 8 bases at J, with 9 bases between the two ends. The germline V gene has CDR1 SGHTA and CDR2 FQGTGA. Here the CDR3 reads CASSLRGRDEQFF. In DNA, the CDR3 is TGTGCCAGCAGCTTAAGGGGGCGGGATGAGCAGTTCTTC.

This clone appeared a single time. This sequence joins TRBV6-2 or TRBV6-3 and TRBJ2-7, with D maybe TRBD2 (6 bases). This CDR3 has 14 residues. The germline V gene encodes CDR1 MNHEY and CDR2 SVGEGT. Trimming took off 5 bases at V and 2 bases at J, with 13 bases between the two ends. CDR3 nucleotide sequence: TGTGCCAGCAGTCCCCCGGGACTTCCCTACGAGCAGTACTTC. Protein: CASSPPGLPYEQYF.

The chain carries TRBV2 and TRBJ2-7, with a possible D match to TRBD2 (5 bases). V lost 1 base and J 2 bases, leaving 6 bases between the germline ends. Germline assignment: CDR1 SNHLY and CDR2 FYNNEI. The CDR3 sequence is 13 residues long. The CDR3: CASSEDGTYEQYF. As DNA, the CDR3 is TGTGCCAGCAGTGAAGACGGGACCTACGAGCAGTACTTC.

This chain uses TRBV7-9 with TRBJ2-5; TRBD1 matches at 7 bases. The CDR3 is 15 residues long. Germline-derived CDR1 and CDR2 are SEHNR and FQNEAQ (reference sequence). The ends lost 3 bases at V and 2 bases at J; junction bases unmatched: 6. As DNA, the CDR3 is TGTGCCAGCAGCTTTGACAGGGAGTCACAAGAGACCCAGTACTTC. Amino acids: CASSFDRESQETQYF.

This chain links TRBV7-2 with TRBJ1-5; the D gene is possibly TRBD1 (6 bases). Germline V gene sequence: CDR1 SGHTA, CDR2 FQGNSA. Trimming pared 5 bases from V and 7 bases from J, leaving 18 bases between. This CDR3 spans 15 amino acids. The CDR3: CASSLEGGRGQPQHF. CDR3 in DNA: TGTGCCAGCAGCCTGGAGGGGGGGCGAGGGCAGCCCCAGCATTTT.

This clone was detected only once. This chain joins TRBV5-4 and TRBJ2-7; 12 bases fit TRBD2. Germline V gene data show CDR1 as SGHNT and CDR2 as YYREEE (reference sequence). With 4 bases clipped from V and 5 bases from J, the junction kept 7 bases outside the gene matches. CDR3 length: 15 residues. CDR3 region: CASSAGLAGSHEQYF. CDR3 sequence (DNA): TGTGCCAGCAGCGCAGGACTAGCGGGATCCCACGAGCAGTACTTC.

The rearrangement uses TRBV4-1 and TRBJ2-1; 9 positions match TRBD2. Germline lookup yields CDR1 MGHRA and CDR2 YSYEKL. There are 14 residues in the CDR3. With 4 bases clipped from V and 6 bases from J, the junction kept 4 bases outside the gene matches. The CDR3, as DNA: TGCGCCAGCAGCCCACCGGGACTAGCCAATGAGCAGTTCTTC. This sequence encodes CASSPPGLANEQFF.

V gene TRBV28 combines with J gene TRBJ1-2; no reliable D call. The CDR3 totals 15 residues. V was cut by 4 bases and J by 4 bases, with 16 bases left in between. Looked up from germline, CDR1 is MDHEN and CDR2 is SYDVKM. The CDR3, as DNA: TGTGCCAGCAGTTCTCCTCCGGAGGGTCTCTATGGCTACACCTTC. It translates to CASSSPPEGLYGYTF.

This rearrangement joins TRBV19 to TRBJ2-3; 12 nucleotides align to TRBD2. Trimming at V came to 6 bases and at J to 4 bases, leaving 8 bases not matched to a gene. This CDR3 region has 16 residues. Looked up from germline, CDR1 is LNHDA and CDR2 is SQIVND (reference sequence). The CDR3 sequence: CASSQLAGGFSDTQYF. The CDR3, as DNA: TGTGCCAGTAGCCAACTAGCGGGAGGCTTCTCAGATACGCAGTATTTT. Based on the CDR3 plus reference TRBV19 and TRBJ2-3, the full variable domain is DGGITQSPKYLFRKEGQNVTLSCEQNLNHDAMYWYRQDPGQGLRLIYYSQIVNDFQKGDIAEGYSVSREKKESFPLTVTSAQKNPTAFYLCASSQLAGGFSDTQYFGPGTRLTVL.

The count of this clone is one. This chain links TRBV5-6 with TRBJ2-5, with D perhaps matching TRBD1 (6 bases). This CDR3 spans 15 amino acids. CDR1 SGHDT and CDR2 YYEEEE come from the germline V gene. The V end was cut by 4 bases, the J end by 5 bases, with 18 bases between. CDR3 DNA sequence: TGTGCCAGCAGCCCAACCATAGGCCAGGGGGAGACCCAGTACTTC. This encodes CASSPTIGQGETQYF. Variable domain in full (rest from reference TRBV5-6 and TRBJ2-5): DAGVTQSPTHLIKTRGQQVTLRCSPKSGHDTVSWYQQALGQGPQFIFQYYEEEERQRGNFPDRFSGHQFPNYSSELNVNALLLGDSALYLCASSPTIGQGETQYFGPGTRLLVL.

The V call is TRBV19, the J call TRBJ2-7; D remains unclear. With 5 bases removed from V and 5 bases from J, the gap between germline ends came to 25 bases. The CDR3 runs 17 residues. Germline V gene sequence: CDR1 LNHDA, CDR2 SQIVND (reference sequence). The CDR3 nucleotides are TGTGCCAGTAGTCGGCAGATAGGGTCTAACCGGGTGGACGAGCAGTACTTC. It yields the protein CASSRQIGSNRVDEQYF.

CDR3 sequence (DNA): TGCGCCAGCAGCTGGGGACAGGGAATGAACACTGAAGCTTTCTTT. This gives the protein CASSWGQGMNTEAFF. The chain uses TRBV5-1 and TRBJ1-1, with 9 bases identical to TRBD1. V dropped 3 bases and J dropped 0; count of bases not matched to a gene: 3. The CDR3 loop spans 15 amino acids. Germline V gene data show CDR1 as SGHRS and CDR2 as YFSETQ.

The chain recombines TRBV5-6 with TRBJ1-2; possibly TRBD1 for D (5 bases). V lost 1 base, J lost 3 bases, and 16 bases lay in between. CDR1 and CDR2 (germline): SGHDT, YYEEEE. There are 16 residues in the CDR3. CDR3 DNA: TGTGCCAGCAGCTTGCTGGGGCGGGAAAACTACTATGGCTACACCTTC. Amino acid sequence: CASSLLGRENYYGYTF.

The CDR3 bases are TGTGCCAGCAGCTCCGTTGAGGGGCTCGCCTATGGCTACACCTTC. Protein product: CASSSVEGLAYGYTF. The chain links TRBV5-6 to TRBJ1-2, with D perhaps matching TRBD1 (5 bases). The CDR3 runs 15 residues. Trimming stripped 3 bases from V and 4 bases from J, with 16 bases between. Germline V CDR1 and CDR2: SGHDT, YYEEEE.

The V call is TRBV12-3 or TRBV12-4, the J call TRBJ1-1; no reliable D call. Deletions cut 0 bases from V and 7 bases from J, with 6 bases between. The CDR3 runs to 12 residues. Here the CDR3 reads CASSLAWNEAFF. CDR3 in DNA: TGTGCCAGCAGTTTAGCCTGGAATGAAGCTTTCTTT.

The rearrangement links TRBV14 to TRBJ2-1; weak D call: TRBD2 (5 bases). The V end was cut by 1 base, the J end by 5 bases, with 18 bases between. The CDR3 length is 17 residues. CDR1 is SGHDN and CDR2 is FVKESK in the germline V gene. The CDR3 DNA follows: TGTGCCAGCAGCCAAGTCTACGCGGGCCTGAGGAACAATGAGCAGTTCTTC. Protein product: CASSQVYAGLRNNEQFF.

The chain recombines TRBV7-9 with TRBJ1-2, with D tentatively TRBD1 (5 bases). The CDR3 has 15 residues. CDR1 is SEHNR and CDR2 is FQNEAQ in the germline V gene (reference sequence). The germline V and J ends were trimmed by 1 base and 4 bases, with 13 bases remaining between them. Written as DNA, the CDR3 is TGTGCCAGCAGCTTAGAAGCCTTCGGGGCCTATGGCTACACCTTC. This encodes CASSLEAFGAYGYTF.

The chain joins TRBV6-5 to TRBJ1-4; TRBD1 might be the D (6 bases). V was clipped by 6 bases and J by 7 bases, with 15 bases between them. CDR1 is MNHEY and CDR2 is SVGAGI in the germline V gene. This CDR3 spans 14 amino acids. CDR3 in amino acids: CASSSSWGAEKLFF. DNA of the CDR3: TGTGCCAGCAGCTCCTCCTGGGGGGCTGAAAAACTGTTTTTT.